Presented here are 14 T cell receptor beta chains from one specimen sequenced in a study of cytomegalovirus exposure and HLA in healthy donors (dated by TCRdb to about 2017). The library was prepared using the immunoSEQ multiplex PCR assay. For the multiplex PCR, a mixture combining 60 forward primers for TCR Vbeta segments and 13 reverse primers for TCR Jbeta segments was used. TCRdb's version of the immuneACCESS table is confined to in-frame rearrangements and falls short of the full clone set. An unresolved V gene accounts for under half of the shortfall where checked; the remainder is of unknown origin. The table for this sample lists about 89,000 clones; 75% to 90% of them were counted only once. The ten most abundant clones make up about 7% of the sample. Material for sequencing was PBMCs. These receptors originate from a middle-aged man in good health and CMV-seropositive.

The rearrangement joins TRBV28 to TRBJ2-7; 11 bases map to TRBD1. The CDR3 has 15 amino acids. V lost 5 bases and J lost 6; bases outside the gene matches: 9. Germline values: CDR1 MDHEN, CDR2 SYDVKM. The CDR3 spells CASSLEDRGQGEQYF. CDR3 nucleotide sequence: TGTGCCAGCAGTCTCGAGGACAGGGGGCAGGGCGAGCAGTACTTC.

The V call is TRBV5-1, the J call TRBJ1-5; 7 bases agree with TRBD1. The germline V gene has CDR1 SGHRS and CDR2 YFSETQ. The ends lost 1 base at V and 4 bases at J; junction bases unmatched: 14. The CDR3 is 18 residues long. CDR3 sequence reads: CASSLRAKPRGINQPQHF. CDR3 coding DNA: TGCGCCAGCAGCTTGAGGGCAAAACCCAGGGGGATTAATCAGCCCCAGCATTTT. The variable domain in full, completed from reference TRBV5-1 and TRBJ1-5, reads KAGVTQTPRYLIKTRGQQVTLSCSPISGHRSVSWYQQTPGQGLQFLFEYFSETQRNKGNFPGRFSGRQFSNSRSEMNVSTLELGDSALYLCASSLRAKPRGINQPQHFGDGTRLSIL.

In DNA form, the CDR3 reads TGTGCCAGCAGTGACCAGACAGACTATGGCTACACCTTC. Its protein is CASSDQTDYGYTF. V gene TRBV2 combines with J gene TRBJ1-2; TRBD1 is a possible D gene (5 bases). V lost 3 bases and J 3 bases, leaving 8 bases between the germline ends. Per germline, CDR1 SNHLY and CDR2 FYNNEI. CDR3 length: 13 amino acids.

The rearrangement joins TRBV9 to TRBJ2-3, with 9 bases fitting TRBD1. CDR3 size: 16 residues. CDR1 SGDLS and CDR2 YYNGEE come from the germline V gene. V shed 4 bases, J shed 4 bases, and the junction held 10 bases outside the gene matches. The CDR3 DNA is TGTGCCAGCAGCAGGAATACGGGACAGGGCTCAGATACGCAGTATTTT. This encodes CASSRNTGQGSDTQYF.

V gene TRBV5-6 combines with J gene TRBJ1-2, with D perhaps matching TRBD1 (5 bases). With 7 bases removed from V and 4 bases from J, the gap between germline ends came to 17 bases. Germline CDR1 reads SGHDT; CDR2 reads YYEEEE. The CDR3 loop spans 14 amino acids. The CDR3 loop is CASRPAGHTYGYTF. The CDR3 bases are TGTGCCAGCCGTCCGGCAGGACATACCTATGGCTACACCTTC.

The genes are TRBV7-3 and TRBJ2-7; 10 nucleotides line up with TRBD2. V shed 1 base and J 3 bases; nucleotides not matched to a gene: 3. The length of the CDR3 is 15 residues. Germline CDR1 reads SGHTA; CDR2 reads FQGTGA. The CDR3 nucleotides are TGTGCCAGCAGCTTAAGGGCTAGCGGGGGCTACGAGCAGTACTTC. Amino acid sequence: CASSLRASGGYEQYF.

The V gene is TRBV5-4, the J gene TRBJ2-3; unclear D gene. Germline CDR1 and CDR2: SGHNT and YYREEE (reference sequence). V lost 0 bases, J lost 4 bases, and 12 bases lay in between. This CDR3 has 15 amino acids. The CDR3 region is CASSLVTRLADTQYF. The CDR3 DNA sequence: TGTGCCAGCAGCTTGGTGACTCGATTAGCAGATACGCAGTATTTT.

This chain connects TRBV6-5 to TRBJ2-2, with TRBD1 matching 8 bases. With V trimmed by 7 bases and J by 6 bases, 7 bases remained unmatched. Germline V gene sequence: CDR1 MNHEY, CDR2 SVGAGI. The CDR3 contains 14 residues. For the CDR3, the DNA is TGTGCCAGCACCTCAGGGGGCCCGGCCGGGGAGCTGTTTTTT. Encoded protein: CASTSGGPAGELFF.

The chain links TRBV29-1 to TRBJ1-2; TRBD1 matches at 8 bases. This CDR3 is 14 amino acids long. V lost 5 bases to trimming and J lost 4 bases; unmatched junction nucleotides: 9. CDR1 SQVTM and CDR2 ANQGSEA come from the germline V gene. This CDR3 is CSVLRGQGRYGYTF. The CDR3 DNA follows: TGCAGCGTTCTTCGAGGACAGGGCCGCTATGGCTACACCTTC.

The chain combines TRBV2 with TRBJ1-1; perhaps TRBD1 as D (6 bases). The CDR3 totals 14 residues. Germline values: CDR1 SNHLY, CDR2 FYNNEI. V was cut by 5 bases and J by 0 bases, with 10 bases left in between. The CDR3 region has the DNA TGTGCCAGCAGTTCCCAGGGGATGAACACTGAAGCTTTCTTT. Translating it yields CASSSQGMNTEAFF.

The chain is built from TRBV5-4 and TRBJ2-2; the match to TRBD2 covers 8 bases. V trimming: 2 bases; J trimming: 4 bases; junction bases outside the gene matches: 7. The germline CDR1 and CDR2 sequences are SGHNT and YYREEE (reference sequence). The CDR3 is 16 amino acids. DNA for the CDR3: TGTGCCAGCAGCTTTGCCGGGACTAGGAGCACCGGGGAGCTGTTTTTT. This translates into CASSFAGTRSTGELFF.

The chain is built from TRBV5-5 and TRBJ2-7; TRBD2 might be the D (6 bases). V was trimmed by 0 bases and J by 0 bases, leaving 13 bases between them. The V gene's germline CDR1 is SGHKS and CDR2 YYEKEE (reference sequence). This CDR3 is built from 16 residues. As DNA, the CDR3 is TGTGCCAGCAGCTTGGGCTCCGGGAGTGTCTCCTACGAGCAGTACTTC. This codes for CASSLGSGSVSYEQYF.

CDR3 amino acids: CASSQEPVNTEAFF. In DNA form, the CDR3 reads TGCGCCAGCAGCCAAGAACCGGTGAACACTGAAGCTTTCTTT. The V gene is TRBV4-1, the J gene TRBJ1-1; D gene ambiguous. Germline V lookup: CDR1 MGHRA, CDR2 YSYEKL. V lost 0 bases, J lost 0 bases, and 5 bases lay in between. CDR3 length: 14 amino acids.

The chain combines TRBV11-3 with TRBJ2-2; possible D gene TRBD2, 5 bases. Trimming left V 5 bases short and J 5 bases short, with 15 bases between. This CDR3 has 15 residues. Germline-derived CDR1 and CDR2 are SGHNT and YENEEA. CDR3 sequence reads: CASSPHEGPTGELFF. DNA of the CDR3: TGTGCCAGCAGCCCACACGAGGGTCCAACCGGGGAGCTGTTTTTT. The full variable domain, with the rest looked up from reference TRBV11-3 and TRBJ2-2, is EAGVVQSPRYKIIEKKQPVAFWCNPISGHNTLYWYLQNLGQGPELLIRYENEEAVDDSQLPKDRFSAERLKGVDSTLKIQPAELGDSAVYLCASSPHEGPTGELFFGEGSRLTVL.